This entry lists 24 T cell receptor beta chains sequenced from one sample in a study of blood T cell repertoires in COVID-19. Profiling relied on immunoSEQ multiplex PCR, and the TCRdb table lists in-frame clones only, not all of them. This table holds fewer than 200,000 clones, around four fifths found once. The sequenced sample consisted of peripheral blood. The receptors come from a man between 35 and 55 years old who had recovered from COVID-19.

The V and J genes are TRBV2 and TRBJ2-3; a weak D match, TRBD2 (6 bases). Trimming stripped 6 bases from V and 6 bases from J, with 19 bases between. Germline V CDR1 and CDR2: SNHLY, FYNNEI. The CDR3 consists of 15 residues. The CDR3 sequence is CASSNLGLLGDTQYF. The CDR3 coding sequence is TGTGCCAGCAGCAACCTGGGACTCTTAGGGGATACGCAGTATTTT.

V gene TRBV30 combines with J gene TRBJ2-1; D is unresolved. The CDR3 extends over 11 amino acids. The germline V gene encodes CDR1 GTSNPN and CDR2 SVGIG (reference sequence). Trimming took off 8 bases at V and 6 bases at J, with 11 bases between the two ends. The CDR3 nucleotides are TGTGCCCGTCTAAGAGGCAATGAGCAGTTCTTC. Its translation is CARLRGNEQFF.

This rearrangement joins TRBV7-2 to TRBJ2-7, with TRBD2 as a possible D gene (5 bases). This CDR3 is built from 15 residues. Trimming took off 1 base at V and 3 bases at J, with 13 bases between the two ends. Germline V gene lookup returns CDR1 SGHTA and CDR2 FQGNSA. In DNA, the CDR3 is TGTGCCAGCAGCTTAGTGGGGTATGGGAGCTACGAGCAGTACTTC. Its translation is CASSLVGYGSYEQYF.

The CDR3 DNA sequence: TGTGCCAGCGGGACAGGGTCACGCGAGCAGTACTTC. Translated: CASGTGSREQYF. This chain connects TRBV7-6 to TRBJ2-7, with TRBD1 matching over 9 bases. Germline values: CDR1 SGHVS, CDR2 FNYEAQ. Trimming at V came to 8 bases and at J to 6 bases, leaving 5 bases not matched to a gene. The CDR3 sequence is 12 residues long. The complete variable domain, with remaining parts taken from reference TRBV7-6 and TRBJ2-7, reads GAGVSQSPRYKVTKRGQDVALRCDPISGHVSLYWYRQALGQGPEFLTYFNYEAQQDKSGLPNDRFSAERPEGSISTLTIQRTEQRDSAMYRCASGTGSREQYFGPGTRLTVT.

The V and J genes are TRBV7-8 and TRBJ2-7; 14 nucleotides match TRBD2. The CDR3 is 18 residues long. The trim removed 5 bases at V and 2 bases at J, leaving 11 bases unmatched. Germline CDR1 SGHVS, CDR2 FQNEAQ. The CDR3 coding sequence is TGTGCCAGCAGCCGAACCGGGACTAGCGGGAGTTTTACCTACGAGCAGTACTTC. Translation gives CASSRTGTSGSFTYEQYF.

The V and J genes are TRBV2 and TRBJ2-1, with 7 bases matching TRBD1. This CDR3 comprises 15 residues. The ends lost 6 bases at V and 10 bases at J; junction bases unmatched: 15. Per the germline V gene, CDR1 is SNHLY and CDR2 is FYNNEI. CDR3 region: CASSPVPGQTHEQFF. The CDR3 bases are TGTGCCAGCAGCCCTGTCCCGGGACAGACCCACGAGCAGTTCTTC.

The rearrangement links TRBV2 to TRBJ1-5, with 8 positions matching TRBD1. There are 14 residues in the CDR3. Germline CDR1 is SNHLY and CDR2 is FYNNEI. Trimming removed 11 bases from V and 6 bases from J; junction bases left unmatched: 12. The DNA for the CDR3 is TGTGCCGGTGGAGCAGGGGGCGCTGGTCAGCCCCAGCATTTT. Protein product: CAGGAGGAGQPQHF.

The J gene is TRBJ2-2, the V gene TRBV30, with D unresolved. The V gene's germline CDR1 is GTSNPN and CDR2 SVGIG (reference sequence). V lost 4 bases and J lost 2, with 11 bases in between. This CDR3 is built from 14 residues. The CDR3 bases are TGTGCCTGGAACGCTGGAGCTAACACCGGGGAGCTGTTTTTT. Translated: CAWNAGANTGELFF.

This sequence joins TRBV10-3 and TRBJ1-6, with TRBD1 matching over 8 bases. There are 16 residues in the CDR3. The trim removed 4 bases at V and 7 bases at J, leaving 9 bases unmatched. Germline V gene sequence: CDR1 ENHRY, CDR2 SYGVKD. CDR3 in amino acids: CAISGNQGAYNSPLHF. In DNA, the CDR3 is TGTGCCATCAGTGGTAACCAGGGGGCGTACAATTCACCCCTCCACTTT.

The chain has TRBV18 and TRBJ2-3; TRBD2 might be the D (5 bases). CDR3 length: 16 residues. Germline V gene sequence: CDR1 KGHSH, CDR2 LQKENI. The ends were cut back, 4 bases at V and 4 bases at J, with 18 bases in the middle. The CDR3 bases are TGTGCCAGCTCACTACAGCGGACGACATGGCCAGATACGCAGTATTTT. Translation: CASSLQRTTWPDTQYF. The whole variable domain, remainder taken from reference TRBV18 and TRBJ2-3, is NAGVMQNPRHLVRRRGQEARLRCSPMKGHSHVYWYRQLPEEGLKFMVYLQKENIIDESGMPKERFSAEFPKEGPSILRIQQVVRGDSAAYFCASSLQRTTWPDTQYFGPGTRLTVL.

The chain recombines TRBV18 with TRBJ2-5; TRBD1 agrees at 7 bases. This CDR3 is 14 amino acids long. Trimming took 4 bases from V and 1 from J; bases not matched to a gene: 3. Germline CDR1 reads KGHSH; CDR2 reads LQKENI. The CDR3 nucleotides are TGTGCCAGCTCACGGGGACAGAGCCAAGAGACCCAGTACTTC. This sequence encodes CASSRGQSQETQYF.

The chain combines TRBV6-5 with TRBJ2-2; the D gene is possibly TRBD2 (6 bases). V shed 0 bases and J shed 11 bases, with 10 bases lying between them. The CDR3 is 13 residues long. The germline gives CDR1 MNHEY, CDR2 SVGAGI. CDR3 DNA sequence: TGTGCCAGCAGTTACTCGAAAGGGACTGAGCTGTTTTTT. Amino acid sequence: CASSYSKGTELFF.

V is TRBV23-1 and J is TRBJ2-2; 7 bases match TRBD1. TRBV23-1 carries the ORF label, with uncertain function. The CDR3 extends over 15 amino acids. V shed 3 bases, J shed 3 bases, and the junction held 4 bases outside the gene matches. CDR3 bases: TGCGCCAGCAGTCACCCTGACAGGGACACCGGGGAGCTGTTTTTT. It specifies CASSHPDRDTGELFF.

The chain recombines TRBV27 with TRBJ2-1, with 9 bases identical to TRBD2. The CDR3 is made up of 14 amino acids. V lost 5 bases and J lost 5; bases outside the gene matches: 4. The germline gives CDR1 MNHEY, CDR2 SMNVEV (reference sequence). The CDR3 DNA sequence: TGTGCCAGCAGTCCCCTAGCGGGGCACAATGAGCAGTTCTTC. Residues: CASSPLAGHNEQFF.

CDR3 in amino acids: CAWSRNSYEQYF. CDR3 DNA: TGTGCCTGGAGCCGAAACAGCTACGAGCAGTACTTC. The chain is built from TRBV30 and TRBJ2-7, with no clear D. V dropped 3 bases and J dropped 3 bases, with 9 bases sitting between them. This CDR3 comprises 12 residues. Germline V CDR1 and CDR2: GTSNPN, SVGIG (reference sequence).

V and J are TRBV30 and TRBJ1-6; D is possibly TRBD1 (5 bases). The germline V gene encodes CDR1 GTSNPN and CDR2 SVGIG (reference sequence). Trimming left V 3 bases short and J 7 bases short, with 13 bases between. CDR3 length equals 14 residues. CDR3 bases: TGTGCCTGGAGGGCCTCTGACAGAAATTCACCCCTCCACTTT. This gives the protein CAWRASDRNSPLHF.

A single count supports this clone. The rearrangement joins TRBV19 to TRBJ2-1; weak D call: TRBD2 (5 bases). In germline, CDR1 is LNHDA, CDR2 SQIVND (reference sequence). V dropped 0 bases and J dropped 1 base, with 19 bases sitting between them. The CDR3 contains 19 residues. This CDR3 reads CASSIDWGIRGPSYNEQFF. The CDR3 bases are TGTGCCAGTAGTATAGATTGGGGAATTCGCGGGCCTTCCTACAATGAGCAGTTCTTC.

This clone was recorded once. This chain links TRBV7-2 with TRBJ2-1; 10 nucleotides line up with TRBD2. The CDR3 covers 15 residues. Losses at the gene ends were 5 bases for V and 9 bases for J; bases not matched to a gene: 10. Germline CDR1 reads SGHTA; CDR2 reads FQGNSA. The CDR3 DNA follows: TGTGCCAGCAGCGTGAGCGGGAGGGCCGGTCCTGAGCAGTTCTTC. Amino acids: CASSVSGRAGPEQFF. Based on the CDR3 plus reference TRBV7-2 and TRBJ2-1, the full variable domain is GAGVSQSPSNKVTEKGKDVELRCDPISGHTALYWYRQSLGQGLEFLIYFQGNSAPDKSGLPSDRFSAERTGGSVSTLTIQRTQQEDSAVYLCASSVSGRAGPEQFFGPGTRLTVL.

This sequence joins TRBV19 and TRBJ1-3, with TRBD1 matching over 7 bases. With 5 bases clipped from V and 1 base from J, the junction kept 8 bases outside the gene matches. The germline gives CDR1 LNHDA, CDR2 SQIVND (reference sequence). This CDR3 has 16 amino acids. CDR3 bases: TGTGCCAGTAGTGCCGACAGGGTATCTTCTGGAAACACCATATATTTT. It specifies CASSADRVSSGNTIYF. Combining the CDR3 with reference TRBV19 and TRBJ1-3 gives the whole variable domain DGGITQSPKYLFRKEGQNVTLSCEQNLNHDAMYWYRQDPGQGLRLIYYSQIVNDFQKGDIAEGYSVSREKKESFPLTVTSAQKNPTAFYLCASSADRVSSGNTIYFGEGSWLTVV.

The V and J genes are TRBV30 and TRBJ1-4; unclear D gene. The CDR3 totals 14 residues. The V end lost 5 bases, the J end lost 3 bases, and 13 bases lay between the germline ends. Germline V gene lookup returns CDR1 GTSNPN and CDR2 SVGIG (reference sequence). CDR3 sequence (DNA): TGTGCCTGGGGAGGTACCGGGGCTAATGAAAAACTGTTTTTT. It yields the protein CAWGGTGANEKLFF.

The chain joins TRBV4-2 to TRBJ2-7; 8 bases agree with TRBD2. The V gene end was trimmed by 1 base and the J gene end by 6 bases; junction bases not matched to a gene: 5. The germline V gene has CDR1 LGHNA and CDR2 YNFKEQ. CDR3 length: 14 residues. The CDR3 bases are TGTGCCAGCAGCCAAGGAGCGGGAGAGGTCGAGCAGTACTTC. Amino acid sequence: CASSQGAGEVEQYF.

The CDR3 DNA sequence: TGTGCCAGCAGCGGGAGGGGGGGCACAGATACGCAGTATTTT. Translated: CASSGRGGTDTQYF. The chain uses TRBV7-3 and TRBJ2-3, with D possibly being TRBD2 (7 bases). V lost 5 bases and J 1 base, leaving 10 bases between the germline ends. CDR3 length: 14 residues. CDR1 is SGHTA, CDR2 FQGTGA, per germline.

The chain recombines TRBV3-1 (or the pseudogene TRBV3-2) with TRBJ2-7; no clear D gene. CDR3 size: 14 residues. Germline V gives CDR1 LGHDT, CDR2 YNNKEL (reference sequence). Trimming removed 1 base from V and 5 bases from J, with 12 bases in between. CDR3 bases: TGTGCCAGCAGCCAAGCGGCAGCGCGGAACGAGCAGTACTTC. This codes for CASSQAAARNEQYF.

V is TRBV6-2 or TRBV6-3 and J is TRBJ1-2, with a possible D match to TRBD1 (5 bases). CDR1 MNHEY and CDR2 SVGEGT come from the germline V gene. V lost 1 base and J 6 bases, leaving 15 bases between the germline ends. The CDR3 spans 15 residues. The CDR3 DNA is TGTGCCAGCAGTTACTGGGCGGGACCTATGGATGGCTACACCTTC. Amino acids: CASSYWAGPMDGYTF.